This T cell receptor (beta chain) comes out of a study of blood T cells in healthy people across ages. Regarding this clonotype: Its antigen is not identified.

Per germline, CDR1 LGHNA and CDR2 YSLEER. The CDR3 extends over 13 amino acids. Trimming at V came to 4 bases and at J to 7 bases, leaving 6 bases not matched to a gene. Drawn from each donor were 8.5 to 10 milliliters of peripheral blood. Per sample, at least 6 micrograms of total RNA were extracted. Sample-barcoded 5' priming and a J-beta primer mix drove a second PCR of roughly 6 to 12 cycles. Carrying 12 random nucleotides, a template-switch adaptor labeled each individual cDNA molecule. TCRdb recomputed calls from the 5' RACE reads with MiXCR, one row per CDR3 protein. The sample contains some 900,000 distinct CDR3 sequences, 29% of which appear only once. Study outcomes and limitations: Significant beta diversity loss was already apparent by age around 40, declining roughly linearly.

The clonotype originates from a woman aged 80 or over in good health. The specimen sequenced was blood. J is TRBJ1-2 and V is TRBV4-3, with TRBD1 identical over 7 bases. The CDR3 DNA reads TGCGCCAGCAGCCCTGACAGGGAATTTGGCTACACCTTC. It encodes CASSPDREFGYTF.